One and the same sample provided the 25 T cell receptor beta chains below, sequenced in a study of blood T cell repertoires in COVID-19. Some clones are missing from TCRdb's copy, which holds only in-frame ones; the method was immunoSEQ multiplex PCR. The sample has roughly 100,000 clones; 70% to 85% are singletons. The sequenced sample was peripheral blood. These receptors came from a woman of 80 years or more with active or convalescent COVID-19.

The chain is built from TRBV19 and TRBJ1-5; 7 bases align to TRBD1. V trimming: 5 bases; J trimming: 7 bases; junction bases outside the gene matches: 14. This CDR3 comprises 16 residues. Looked up from germline, CDR1 is LNHDA and CDR2 is SQIVND (reference sequence). CDR3 region: CASSPDKTGTRQPQHF. For the CDR3, the DNA is TGTGCCAGTAGTCCGGATAAGACAGGGACCCGCCAGCCCCAGCATTTT.

The V call is TRBV4-2, the J call TRBJ2-1; TRBD2 might be the D (5 bases). The CDR3 sequence is 15 residues long. Germline-derived CDR1 and CDR2 are LGHNA and YNFKEQ. Trimming cost V 0 bases and J 5 bases, with 11 bases left between them. The CDR3 protein is CASSQDFERNNEQFF. CDR3 nucleotides: TGTGCCAGCAGCCAAGATTTTGAGCGGAACAATGAGCAGTTCTTC.

The V call is TRBV28, the J call TRBJ2-7; 9 nucleotides agree with TRBD2. The germline gives CDR1 MDHEN, CDR2 SYDVKM. This CDR3 is built from 17 residues. J was trimmed by 2 bases and V by 3 bases; bases with no gene match: 11. The CDR3 is CASSFFSGASGAYEQYF. CDR3 nucleotides: TGTGCCAGCAGTTTCTTTTCGGGGGCTAGCGGGGCCTACGAGCAGTACTTC.

The J gene is TRBJ1-2, the V gene TRBV5-6; the match to TRBD1 covers 10 bases. This CDR3 has 14 amino acids. The V segment lost 3 bases and the J segment 3 bases; nucleotides outside the gene matches: 2. Germline loops: CDR1 SGHDT, CDR2 YYEEEE. CDR3 coding DNA: TGTGCCAGCAGCTGGGACAGGGGTGACTATGGCTACACCTTC. Its translation: CASSWDRGDYGYTF.

This chain's CDR3 is CASSPNTVSNTGELFF. The CDR3 DNA is TGTGCCAGCTCACCCAATACAGTCTCGAACACCGGGGAGCTGTTTTTT. The V call is TRBV18, the J call TRBJ2-2; no clear D. Germline assignment: CDR1 KGHSH and CDR2 LQKENI. The CDR3 is 16 amino acids. Trimming removed 3 bases at V and 0 bases at J, with 11 bases between.

V gene TRBV25-1 combines with J gene TRBJ1-1; no firm D call. Germline V lookup: CDR1 MGHDK, CDR2 SYGVNS. The V gene lost 2 bases and the J gene lost 0 bases, with 4 bases spanning the gap. The CDR3 runs to 13 residues. CDR3 loop: CASSEQVNTEAFF. The CDR3 DNA follows: TGTGCCAGCAGTGAACAGGTGAACACTGAAGCTTTCTTT.

The chain combines TRBV7-8 with TRBJ1-5, with TRBD1 matching over 9 bases. The CDR3 extends over 16 amino acids. The V and J ends lost 2 bases and 7 bases, in that order; junction bases with no gene match: 9. Per the germline V gene, CDR1 is SGHVS and CDR2 is FQNEAQ. CDR3 nucleotide sequence: TGTGCCAGCAGCTTAAGGGCACAGGGGGCATGGCAGCCCCAGCATTTT. This gives the protein CASSLRAQGAWQPQHF.

The genes are TRBV18 and TRBJ1-6; no clear D. The CDR3 length is 13 residues. Germline loops: CDR1 KGHSH, CDR2 LQKENI. Trimming removed 3 bases at V and 6 bases at J, with 6 bases between. CDR3 sequence: CASSPLSNSPLHF. Written as DNA, the CDR3 is TGTGCCAGCTCACCTTTATCTAATTCACCCCTCCACTTT.

The J gene is TRBJ1-2, the V gene TRBV7-3; TRBD1 agrees at 9 bases. With 3 bases clipped from V and 8 bases from J, the junction kept 4 bases outside the gene matches. Germline loops: CDR1 SGHTA, CDR2 FQGTGA. This CDR3 comprises 13 residues. CDR3 protein: CASSLDRGSGYTF. CDR3 sequence (DNA): TGTGCCAGCAGCTTGGACAGGGGCAGCGGCTACACCTTC.

CDR3: CASSLRQGRVGNEQFF. The DNA of the CDR3 is TGTGCCAGCAGCCTGCGTCAGGGTAGGGTTGGGAATGAGCAGTTCTTC. The rearrangement links TRBV3-1 (or the pseudogene TRBV3-2) to TRBJ2-1; possibly TRBD1 for D (5 bases). CDR1 is LGHDT and CDR2 is YNNKEL in the germline V gene (reference sequence). V was clipped by 4 bases and J by 7 bases, with 20 bases between them. This CDR3 is 16 amino acids long.

The chain has TRBV19 and TRBJ2-3; TRBD2 is a possible D gene (6 bases). CDR1 and CDR2 from the germline V gene are LNHDA and SQIVND (reference sequence). Trimming cost V 3 bases and J 0 bases, with 13 bases left between them. The CDR3 is made up of 16 amino acids. Here the CDR3 reads CASSIATSSSTDTQYF. The CDR3 DNA reads as TGTGCCAGTAGTATTGCCACTAGCTCTAGCACAGATACGCAGTATTTT. Full variable domain (outside the CDR3, taken from reference TRBV19 and TRBJ2-3): DGGITQSPKYLFRKEGQNVTLSCEQNLNHDAMYWYRQDPGQGLRLIYYSQIVNDFQKGDIAEGYSVSREKKESFPLTVTSAQKNPTAFYLCASSIATSSSTDTQYFGPGTRLTVL.

This clone was recorded once. The V and J genes are TRBV7-2 and TRBJ1-4; the match to TRBD1 covers 11 bases. Germline loops: CDR1 SGHTA, CDR2 FQGNSA. The CDR3 is 15 residues long. J gave up 8 bases and V 5 bases, and 7 bases lay outside the gene matches. DNA of the CDR3: TGTGCCAGCAGCCGGACCGGGACAGGGGGAGAAAAACTGTTTTTT. Its protein is CASSRTGTGGEKLFF.

This sequence joins TRBV5-1 and TRBJ2-2; D is possibly TRBD1 (5 bases). Germline values: CDR1 SGHRS, CDR2 YFSETQ. The germline V and J ends were trimmed by 4 bases and 2 bases, with 9 bases remaining between them. This CDR3 has 14 residues. Here the CDR3 reads CASSETVNTGELFF. The CDR3 DNA reads TGCGCCAGCAGCGAGACAGTAAACACCGGGGAGCTGTTTTTT.

This rearrangement joins TRBV7-2 to TRBJ2-7, with a possible D match to TRBD1 (6 bases). CDR1 SGHTA and CDR2 FQGNSA come from the germline V gene. V gave up 5 bases and J gave up 4 bases, with 18 bases separating them. The CDR3 sequence is 15 residues long. CDR3 in DNA: TGTGCCAGCAGCCCTAAGGACAGTTGGCCATACGAGCAGTACTTC. Translated: CASSPKDSWPYEQYF.

V and J are TRBV6-1 and TRBJ2-3, with 7 bases lining up with TRBD2. Germline V lookup: CDR1 MNHNS, CDR2 SASEGT. V lost 3 bases, J lost 1 base, and 4 bases stayed unmatched. The CDR3 consists of 15 residues. CDR3 in DNA: TGTGCCAGCAGTGATGTGGGGGGGGGCACAGATACGCAGTATTTT. This sequence encodes CASSDVGGGTDTQYF.

CDR3 in DNA: TGTGCCAGCAGCCAAGATCTGGAGAGGATAAGCTCTGGGGCCAACGTCCTGACTTTC. This translates into CASSQDLERISSGANVLTF. The rearrangement links TRBV3-1 (or the pseudogene TRBV3-2) to TRBJ2-6; D remains ambiguous. Trimming removed 0 bases at V and 0 bases at J, with 15 bases between. The germline CDR1 and CDR2 sequences are LGHDT and YNNKEL (reference sequence). The CDR3 covers 19 residues.

The genes are TRBV5-1 and TRBJ2-5, with 8 bases fitting TRBD2. Germline V CDR1 and CDR2: SGHRS, YFSETQ. Trimming removed 1 base from V and 4 bases from J; junction bases left unmatched: 9. The CDR3 length is 16 residues. In DNA, the CDR3 is TGCGCCAGCAGCTTGAAAACGGGGGGGCCGGGAGAGACCCAGTACTTC. Translation gives CASSLKTGGPGETQYF. Drawing the rest from reference TRBV5-1 and TRBJ2-5, the complete variable domain is KAGVTQTPRYLIKTRGQQVTLSCSPISGHRSVSWYQQTPGQGLQFLFEYFSETQRNKGNFPGRFSGRQFSNSRSEMNVSTLELGDSALYLCASSLKTGGPGETQYFGPGTRLLVL.

This chain connects TRBV7-2 to TRBJ1-1; D unresolved. V was pared by 3 bases and J by 1 base, with 9 bases between. This CDR3 has 14 residues. CDR1 is SGHTA and CDR2 is FQGNSA in the germline V gene. The CDR3 sequence is CASSFSTANTEAFF. As DNA, the CDR3 is TGTGCCAGCAGCTTTAGTACAGCGAACACTGAAGCTTTCTTT.

This clone was recorded once. V is TRBV6-5 and J is TRBJ1-5; tentative D call: TRBD1 (5 bases). V was pared by 6 bases and J by 0 bases, with 12 bases between. CDR1 MNHEY and CDR2 SVGAGI come from the germline V gene. This CDR3 spans 15 amino acids. The CDR3 DNA is TGTGCCAGCAGGGGCGGCAGGGCTAGCAATCAGCCCCAGCATTTT. Its translation: CASRGGRASNQPQHF.

V and J are TRBV15 and TRBJ2-7; tentatively, D is TRBD1 (6 bases). The germline CDR1 and CDR2 sequences are LNHNV and YYDKDF (reference sequence). The CDR3 is 15 residues long. Trimming pared 0 bases from V and 0 bases from J, leaving 9 bases between. In DNA form, the CDR3 reads TGTGCCACCAGCAGAGAGAGGGGGACCTCCTACGAGCAGTACTTC. It specifies CATSRERGTSYEQYF.

V is TRBV18 and J is TRBJ1-2; 7 positions match TRBD1. The CDR3 contains 18 residues. J lost 1 base, V lost 4 bases, and 15 bases had no gene match. Germline-derived CDR1 and CDR2 are KGHSH and LQKENI. CDR3 in DNA: TGTGCCAGCTCACAACAGAACAGGGACAGCCTACTTAACTATGGCTACACCTTC. Protein product: CASSQQNRDSLLNYGYTF.

This chain uses TRBV5-4 with TRBJ2-3, with TRBD1 matching 10 bases. The CDR3 extends over 15 amino acids. The V gene's germline CDR1 is SGHNT and CDR2 YYREEE (reference sequence). The J segment lost 4 bases and the V segment lost 4 bases, leaving 6 bases of the junction unmatched. The CDR3 sequence is CASSVGQGWADTQYF. CDR3 DNA: TGTGCCAGCAGCGTGGGACAGGGGTGGGCAGATACGCAGTATTTT.

The chain uses TRBV30 and TRBJ1-2; D possibly corresponds to TRBD1 (5 bases). This CDR3 is built from 13 residues. V was trimmed by 4 bases and J by 4 bases, leaving 13 bases between them. Looked up from germline, CDR1 is GTSNPN and CDR2 is SVGIG (reference sequence). The CDR3 DNA sequence: TGTGCCTGGAATGGGGGACTTCTCTATGGCTACACCTTC. Its translation is CAWNGGLLYGYTF.

V and J are TRBV24-1 and TRBJ1-2; 7 nucleotides align to TRBD1. Germline V gives CDR1 KGHDR, CDR2 SFDVKD. The CDR3 is 14 residues long. J was trimmed by 3 bases and V by 7 bases; bases with no gene match: 7. CDR3 bases: TGTGCCACCAGGACAGGGCCGGAGGACTATGGCTACACCTTC. It yields the protein CATRTGPEDYGYTF.

The chain joins TRBV4-1 to TRBJ1-1; a weak D match, TRBD1 (5 bases). With 4 bases removed from V and 3 bases from J, the gap between germline ends came to 15 bases. Germline V gives CDR1 MGHRA, CDR2 YSYEKL. The CDR3 has 15 amino acids. The CDR3 region has the DNA TGCGCCAGCAGCCTAAACCAGGCCAGGGACACTGAAGCTTTCTTT. Translating gives CASSLNQARDTEAFF.